Listed below are T cell receptor beta chains from one sample, sequenced in a study of post-analysis software for immune sequencing data. MiXCR was run by TCRdb on the PCR reads, yielding one entry per CDR3 protein. The sample shows about 500,000 distinct CDR3 sequences, nearly 45% of them seen only once. Sequences were obtained from blood. All receptors derive from a girl aged 5-17 years with multiple sclerosis. Both conserved end residues are part of each CDR3. The D gene is left open where the match is weak. Clone size is given for some rows only: seen once, a few or many times, or a class if the clone is expanded.

j_call,clone_size,d_call,v_call,cdr3_nt,cdr3_aa
TRBJ1-1,-,TRBD1,TRBV29-1,TGCAGCGTTGCGGACAGGGGGAACACTGAAGCTTTCTTT,CSVADRGNTEAFF
TRBJ2-7,-,-,TRBV9,TGTGCCAGCAGCCCCCGTAGTAGTCTCGTAGCCTACGAGCAGTACTTC,CASSPRSSLVAYEQYF
TRBJ2-1,-,TRBD2,TRBV7-6,TGTGCCAGCAGCTTAACCTATAGCGGGCAAAGCTCCTACAATGAGCAGTTCTTC,CASSLTYSGQSSYNEQFF
TRBJ1-1,-,-,TRBV7-3,TGTGCCAGCAGCTCTCCGGGCACTGAAGCTTTCTTT,CASSSPGTEAFF
TRBJ2-4,-,-,TRBV20-1,TGCAGTGCCGAAGAAGGGGGGCTGGACATTCAGTACTTC,CSAEEGGLDIQYF
TRBJ1-2,few,TRBD1,TRBV6-5,TGTGCCAGCAGGGGAACCGGGACAGGGGATGGCTACACCTTC,CASRGTGTGDGYTF
TRBJ2-7,few,TRBD2,TRBV20-1,TGCAGGTCCGGGACTAGTGCCGACGAGCAGTACTTC,CRSGTSADEQYF
TRBJ2-1,-,-,TRBV20-1,TGCAGTGCTAGAATGCGCTCCGCCTCCCACAATGAGCAGTTCTTC,CSARMRSASHNEQFF
TRBJ2-6,-,-,TRBV10-3,TGTGCCATCAGTGAGTCGGCGTGGAGCTCTGGGGCCAACGTCCTGACTTTC,CAISESAWSSGANVLTF
TRBJ2-2,-,-,TRBV5-1,TGCGCCAGCAGCTTCCTGACAGCGAACACCGGGGAGCTGTTTTTT,CASSFLTANTGELFF
TRBJ1-1,-,-,TRBV9,TGTGCCAGCAGCGTAGAACCCGGCGGGTTTAACACTGAAGCTTTCTTT,CASSVEPGGFNTEAFF
TRBJ2-3,-,TRBD1,TRBV12-3/TRBV12-4,TGTGCCAGCAGTCAGGGGGAGTTCACAGATACGCAGTATTTT,CASSQGEFTDTQYF
TRBJ2-4,few,TRBD2,TRBV7-9,TGTGCCAGCAGCTTAGCGGGAGGGACAGCCAAAAACATTCAGTACTTC,CASSLAGGTAKNIQYF
TRBJ2-1,many,TRBD1,TRBV5-1,TGCGCCAGCAGCTCCGGGACAGGGCCCAATGAGCAGTTCTTC,CASSSGTGPNEQFF
TRBJ2-5,-,-,TRBV6-2/TRBV6-3,TGTGCCAGCAGCTACGGCTCGGCAGGGACCCAGTACTTC,CASSYGSAGTQYF
TRBJ2-5,few,-,TRBV20-1,TGCAGTGCGGGGGCCGGTGCGGGAGACTTGGAGACCCAGTACTTC,CSAGAGAGDLETQYF
TRBJ1-1,few,-,TRBV20-1,TGCAGTGCTTCACTTGCTGAAGCTTTCTTT,CSASLAEAFF
TRBJ1-5,-,TRBD1,TRBV20-1,TGCAGTGCTAACCGAGGGACAGGGAATCAGCCCCAGCATTTT,CSANRGTGNQPQHF
TRBJ2-1,-,TRBD2,TRBV15,TGTGCCACCAGCAGGGCTAGCGGGAAATCCTACAATGAGCAGTTCTTC,CATSRASGKSYNEQFF